This T cell receptor (beta chain) was observed in a study of blood T cell repertoires in COVID-19. The assay was immunoSEQ multiplex PCR, and TCRdb's table has in-frame clones only and misses some. The sample lists approximately 270,000 clones, 70% to 90% seen once, with 3.5% to 5.5% in the top ten. V shed 2 bases and J shed 7 bases, with 8 bases lying between them. The CDR3 consists of 13 residues. The V gene's germline CDR1 is MGHRA and CDR2 YSYEKL. The age range of participants was roughly 18 to 90 years, with residence in more than 20 US areas. Recovery among Cohort 3 donors was established by two negative PCRs, clearance, or symptom resolution.

V is TRBV4-1 and J is TRBJ1-4, with D unresolved. Input material: PBMCs or T cells enriched from blood (not recorded which). The sequence was collected from a woman aged 25 to 39 who had recovered from COVID-19. CDR3 in amino acids: CASSQRGSEKLFF. The CDR3 bases are TGCGCCAGCAGCCAAAGAGGGTCTGAAAAACTGTTTTTT.